Shown below are 6 T cell receptor beta chains from a single sample sequenced in a study of blood T cell repertoires in COVID-19. Profiled with immunoSEQ multiplex PCR; TCRdb holds only in-frame clones, not every one. This table holds 210,000 or so clones, 70% to 80% found once. Sequencing input: peripheral blood. The receptor set was obtained from a man over 45 who had recovered from COVID-19.

J is TRBJ2-1 and V is TRBV19; 10 nucleotides line up with TRBD2. V was pared by 10 bases and J by 1 base, with 7 bases of the junction left unmatched. Germline values: CDR1 LNHDA, CDR2 SQIVND (reference sequence). The CDR3 runs 15 residues. The CDR3 DNA is TGTGCCACAAGGACTAGCGGAGAATCCTACAATGAGCAGTTCTTC. Its translation is CATRTSGESYNEQFF.

The chain recombines TRBV24-1 with TRBJ2-5; the D gene is possibly TRBD2 (5 bases). In germline, CDR1 is KGHDR, CDR2 SFDVKD. V lost 1 base, J lost 9 bases, and 17 bases lay in between. This CDR3 region has 15 residues. Written as DNA, the CDR3 is TGTGCCACCAGTGATTTTGCGGGTGGCTCTGGGGCCCAGTACTTC. Protein sequence: CATSDFAGGSGAQYF.

The chain links TRBV5-4 to TRBJ1-1; 10 nucleotides line up with TRBD1. The length of the CDR3 is 17 residues. Germline CDR1 is SGHNT and CDR2 is YYREEE (reference sequence). Trimming at V came to 5 bases and at J to 3 bases, leaving 13 bases not matched to a gene. The CDR3: CASRLSRDRGWYTEAFF. CDR3 DNA sequence: TGTGCCAGCAGGTTAAGCCGGGACAGGGGTTGGTACACTGAAGCTTTCTTT.

In this sample, this clone turned up once. The chain joins TRBV7-9 to TRBJ1-1, with 7 bases matching TRBD1. The V segment lost 4 bases and the J segment 5 bases; nucleotides outside the gene matches: 19. The CDR3 runs 18 residues. Germline lookup yields CDR1 SEHNR and CDR2 FQNEAQ (reference sequence). CDR3 residues: CASSSDRDREVSRTEAFF. CDR3 DNA: TGTGCCAGCAGCTCCGACCGGGACAGAGAAGTAAGTAGAACTGAAGCTTTCTTT.

The V gene is TRBV6-5, the J gene TRBJ2-7; D possibly corresponds to TRBD1 (6 bases). V was trimmed by 6 bases and J by 3 bases, leaving 12 bases between them. This CDR3 has 13 amino acids. CDR1 and CDR2 (germline): MNHEY, SVGAGI. The CDR3 DNA reads TGTGCCAGCAGCCGGCCACAGGGCTACGAGCAGTACTTC. This translates into CASSRPQGYEQYF.

This clone turned up a few times. The identical CDR3 is also encoded by other nucleotide sequences in the sample. V gene TRBV29-1 combines with J gene TRBJ2-3, with D tentatively TRBD1 (7 bases). This CDR3 spans 13 amino acids. Trimming left V 6 bases short and J 3 bases short, with 13 bases between. CDR1 and CDR2 from the germline V gene are SQVTM and ANQGSEA. The CDR3 DNA follows: TGCAGCGTGAGACAGGGAGGTACAGATACGCAGTATTTT. As protein: CSVRQGGTDTQYF.